The clone carrying this TCR beta chain was observed a handful of times. Some clones are missing from TCRdb's copy, which holds only in-frame ones; the method was immunoSEQ multiplex PCR. The repertoire consists of 200,000 to 250,000 clones, with about 85% occurring once and the leading ten covering 0.98%. The data originate from a study of blood T cell repertoires in COVID-19. Study details: Acute and convalescent COVID-19 specimens originated in the United States, Italy and Spain. PBMCs, B-cell-depleted T cells, or T cells provided the cDNA or gDNA that made up the material.

The V segment lost 4 bases and the J segment 1 base; nucleotides outside the gene matches: 5. Germline loops: CDR1 SGHRS, CDR2 YFSETQ. The CDR3 runs 15 residues. The chain has TRBV5-1 and TRBJ2-3, with 8 bases fitting TRBD1. The sequence was obtained from a man aged 40-49 years with acute or convalescent COVID-19. Sequencing used peripheral blood. The CDR3 here is CASSRSTGGTDTQYF. The CDR3, as DNA: TGCGCCAGCAGCCGCTCGACAGGGGGCACAGATACGCAGTATTTT. Using reference TRBV5-1 and TRBJ2-3 for the parts outside the CDR3, the full variable domain is KAGVTQTPRYLIKTRGQQVTLSCSPISGHRSVSWYQQTPGQGLQFLFEYFSETQRNKGNFPGRFSGRQFSNSRSEMNVSTLELGDSALYLCASSRSTGGTDTQYFGPGTRLTVL.